The rows below give T cell receptor beta chains drawn from one sample of a study of cytomegalovirus exposure and HLA in healthy donors. Sequencing used immunoSEQ multiplex PCR; TCRdb keeps in-frame clones, though not all of them. Its clone listing holds 100,000 to 150,000 clones. Sequenced sample: PBMCs. The source is a man in his forties in good health and CMV-seronegative. Each CDR3 is given with its conserved first and last residue. The D gene is left open where the match is weak.

15 | TRBJ1-2 | TRBV27 | TRBD1 | CASSVRDSSGYGYTF | TGTGCCAGCAGTGTAAGGGACAGCTCTGGCTATGGCTACACCTTC
14 | TRBJ2-7 | TRBV5-6 | TRBD2 | CASSNLGGSYEQYF | TGTGCCAGCAGTAACTTGGGAGGGTCCTACGAGCAGTACTTC
15 | TRBJ2-3 | TRBV7-2 | TRBD1 | CASSRDRARTDTQYF | TGTGCCAGCAGCAGAGACAGGGCGAGAACAGATACGCAGTATTTT
14 | TRBJ2-7 | TRBV30 | TRBD2 | CAWTLGGVSYEQYF | TGTGCCTGGACACTGGGAGGGGTCTCCTACGAGCAGTACTTC
14 | TRBJ2-7 | TRBV7-8 | TRBD1 | CASSHGTGLYEQYF | TGTGCCAGCAGCCACGGGACAGGTCTCTACGAGCAGTACTTC
13 | TRBJ1-5 | TRBV27 | NA | CASRPLGNQPQHF | TGTGCCAGCAGACCCTTAGGCAATCAGCCCCAGCATTTT
15 | TRBJ1-4 | TRBV27 | NA | CASSRDRLANEKLFF | TGTGCCAGCAGCCGTGACAGGTTGGCTAATGAAAAACTGTTTTTT
14 | TRBJ1-1 | TRBV10-3 | NA | CAISDRDKNTEAFF | TGTGCCATCAGTGACCGGGACAAGAACACTGAAGCTTTCTTT
19 | TRBJ2-1 | TRBV2 | TRBD2 | CATTPGASGKSSSYNEQFF | TGTGCCACTACCCCTGGGGCTAGCGGAAAATCTAGCTCCTACAATGAGCAGTTCTTC
13 | TRBJ1-1 | TRBV6-5 | TRBD1 | CASHRGQDTEAFF | TGTGCCAGCCACAGGGGGCAGGACACTGAAGCTTTCTTT
15 | TRBJ2-5 | TRBV9 | NA | CASSVGAGNPETQYF | TGTGCCAGCAGCGTAGGAGCCGGGAATCCAGAGACCCAGTACTTC
16 | TRBJ2-3 | TRBV11-3 | NA | CASSLDRTRNTDTQYF | TGTGCCAGCAGCTTAGATCGAACTAGGAACACAGATACGCAGTATTTT
15 | TRBJ1-5 | TRBV9 | TRBD1 | CASSVGGTGNQPQHF | TGTGCCAGCAGCGTAGGGGGGACAGGGAATCAGCCCCAGCATTTT
14 | TRBJ2-2 | TRBV29-1 | NA | CSGYRGRNTGELFF | TGCAGCGGTTACCGGGGGAGGAACACCGGGGAGCTGTTTTTT
16 | TRBJ2-7 | TRBV4-1 | TRBD2 | CASSQVSGGTIYEQYF | TGCGCCAGCAGCCAAGTTTCGGGAGGCACGATCTACGAGCAGTACTTC
15 | TRBJ1-5 | TRBV5-8 | TRBD1 | CASSFGTGDYQPQHF | TGTGCCAGCAGCTTCGGGACAGGGGATTATCAGCCCCAGCATTTT
12 | TRBJ2-7 | TRBV30 | NA | CAWSPDSYEQYF | TGTGCCTGGAGCCCCGACAGCTACGAGCAGTACTTC
18 | TRBJ2-1 | TRBV5-1 | TRBD1 | CASRAGTGVNLGRNEQFF | TGCGCCAGCAGGGCCGGGACAGGGGTCAACCTTGGCCGCAATGAGCAGTTCTTC
15 | TRBJ1-3 | TRBV6-5 | NA | CASSYGWGQGNTIYF | TGTGCCAGCAGTTACGGGTGGGGGCAAGGAAACACCATATATTTT
11 | TRBJ2-7 | TRBV7-8 | NA | CASSPIYEQYF | TGTGCCAGCAGCCCAATCTACGAGCAGTACTTC
13 | TRBJ2-7 | TRBV25-1 | TRBD1 | CASHGQGYYEQYF | TGTGCCAGCCACGGACAGGGCTACTACGAGCAGTACTTC
15 | TRBJ2-5 | TRBV19 | TRBD1 | CASSSRQGATETQYF | TGTGCCAGTAGTAGCCGACAGGGGGCTACGGAGACCCAGTACTTC
13 | TRBJ1-1 | TRBV7-6 | NA | CASSLGPGGEAFF | TGTGCCAGCAGCTTAGGTCCAGGAGGGGAAGCTTTCTTT
12 | TRBJ2-7 | TRBV25-1 | NA | CASSGTVYEQYF | TGTGCCAGCAGTGGGACAGTCTACGAGCAGTACTTC
15 | TRBJ1-1 | TRBV4-2 | NA | CASSQDSAGDTEAFF | TGTGCCAGCAGCCAAGATTCAGCGGGGGACACTGAAGCTTTCTTT
17 | TRBJ2-4 | TRBV19 | TRBD2 | CASEPGGGRLAKNIQYF | TGTGCCAGCGAGCCCGGGGGGGGACGTCTAGCCAAAAACATTCAGTACTTC
18 | TRBJ2-1 | TRBV29-1 | NA | CSVRRGGSNLDSYNEQFF | TGCAGCGTCCGGAGAGGAGGCTCTAATCTCGACTCCTACAATGAGCAGTTCTTC
15 | TRBJ2-2 | TRBV6-1 | NA | CAIPEGYRTTGELFF | TGTGCCATCCCGGAGGGGTATAGGACCACCGGGGAGCTGTTTTTT
16 | TRBJ2-3 | TRBV9 | TRBD2 | CASSDGLAGVTDTQYF | TGTGCCAGCAGCGATGGACTAGCGGGAGTCACAGATACGCAGTATTTT
13 | TRBJ1-1 | TRBV2 | TRBD1 | CASGRTGNTEAFF | TGTGCCAGCGGGAGGACAGGGAACACTGAAGCTTTCTTT
14 | TRBJ2-7 | TRBV11-3 | NA | CASSLAGTTYEQYF | TGTGCCAGCAGCTTAGCGGGAACCACCTACGAGCAGTACTTC
13 | TRBJ1-6 | TRBV5-1 | NA | CASSLAGYSPLHF | TGCGCCAGCAGCTTGGCCGGGTATTCACCCCTCCACTTT
15 | TRBJ2-7 | TRBV2 | NA | CASSEDQPTTYEQYF | TGTGCCAGCAGTGAGGATCAGCCGACTACTTACGAGCAGTACTTC
15 | TRBJ2-7 | TRBV5-4 | TRBD2 | CASSQGTSGRYEQYF | TGTGCCAGCAGCCAAGGGACTAGCGGGAGGTACGAGCAGTACTTC
17 | TRBJ2-3 | TRBV5-1 | NA | CASSVQGGLLNTDTQYF | TGCGCCAGCAGCGTTCAGGGAGGACTACTCAACACAGATACGCAGTATTTT
15 | TRBJ1-2 | TRBV11-2 | NA | CASSSYRDTTYGYTF | TGTGCCAGCAGCTCGTACAGGGACACTACCTATGGCTACACCTTC
14 | TRBJ2-1 | TRBV5-1 | NA | CASSTYRDRNEQFF | TGCGCCAGCAGCACATACAGGGATAGGAATGAGCAGTTCTTC
14 | TRBJ2-5 | TRBV2 | NA | CASSQQTGSETQYF | TGTGCCAGCAGCCAGCAGACAGGATCGGAGACCCAGTACTTC
14 | TRBJ2-7 | TRBV5-4 | NA | CASSSEIASYEQYF | TGTGCCAGCAGCTCTGAGATAGCCTCCTACGAGCAGTACTTC
16 | TRBJ1-5 | TRBV2 | NA | CASRPYWGESNQPQHF | TGTGCCAGCAGACCGTACTGGGGGGAGAGCAATCAGCCCCAGCATTTT
17 | TRBJ2-7 | TRBV28 | TRBD2 | CASTAGLAGGSSYEQYF | TGTGCCAGCACGGCGGGACTAGCGGGAGGCAGCTCCTACGAGCAGTACTTC
15 | TRBJ2-7 | TRBV7-8 | TRBD1 | CASSLARTGTYEQYF | TGTGCCAGCAGCTTAGCCCGGACAGGGACCTACGAGCAGTACTTC